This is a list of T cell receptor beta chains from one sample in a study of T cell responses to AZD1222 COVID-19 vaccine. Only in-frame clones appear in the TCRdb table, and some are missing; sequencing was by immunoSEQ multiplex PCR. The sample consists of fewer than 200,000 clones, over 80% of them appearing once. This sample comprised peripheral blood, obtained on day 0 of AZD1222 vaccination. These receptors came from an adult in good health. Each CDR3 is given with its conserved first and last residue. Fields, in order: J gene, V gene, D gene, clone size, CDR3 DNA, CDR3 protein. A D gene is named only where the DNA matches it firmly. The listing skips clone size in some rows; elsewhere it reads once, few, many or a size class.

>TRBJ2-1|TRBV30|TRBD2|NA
TGTGCCTGGAGGTTAGCGGGAGGGTTGGGTAATGAGCAGTTCTTC
CAWRLAGGLGNEQFF
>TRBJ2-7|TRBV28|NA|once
TGTGCCAGCAGCGCCCCGTCGGTACCGACGAACCCCCAGCAGTACTTC
CASSAPSVPTNPQQYF
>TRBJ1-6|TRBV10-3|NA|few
TGTGCCATCAGTGAGCCGGGAAGGGGGGGCACTTCACCCCTCCACTTT
CAISEPGRGGTSPLHF
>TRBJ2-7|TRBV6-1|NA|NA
TGTGCCAGCAGTGAAAGGAGAGGGGGGCCCTACGAGCAGTACTTC
CASSERRGGPYEQYF
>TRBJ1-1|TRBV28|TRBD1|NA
TGTGCCAGCAGTTTCAGGGGGGGAAGATCGGGCACTGAAGCTTTCTTT
CASSFRGGRSGTEAFF
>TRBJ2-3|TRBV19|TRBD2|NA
TGTGCCAGTAGTATCCGCGCTAGCGGGAGCACAGATACGCAGTATTTT
CASSIRASGSTDTQYF
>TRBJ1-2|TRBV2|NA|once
TGTGCCAGCAGCCAGGGGTTTCCTAACTATGGCTACACCTTC
CASSQGFPNYGYTF
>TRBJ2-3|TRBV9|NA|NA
TGTGCCAGCAGCCCGTTCGACCAGGGGGCGTCTAGCGGGGGCACAGATACGCAGTATTTT
CASSPFDQGASSGGTDTQYF
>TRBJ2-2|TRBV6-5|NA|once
TGTGCCAGCAGCCTAAGAAAGAACGGGGAGCTGTTTTTT
CASSLRKNGELFF
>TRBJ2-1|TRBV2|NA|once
TGTGCCAGCAGTGAAAGACGCGACAATGAGCAGTTCTTC
CASSERRDNEQFF
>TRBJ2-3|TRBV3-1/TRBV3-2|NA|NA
TGTGCCAGCAGCCCCATTCCGTCCCGGATGGGCACAGATACGCAGTATTTT
CASSPIPSRMGTDTQYF
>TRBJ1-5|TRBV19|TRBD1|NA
TGTGCCAGTAGTATCCTCCGGGACAGGGGCGGTCAGCCCCAGCATTTT
CASSILRDRGGQPQHF
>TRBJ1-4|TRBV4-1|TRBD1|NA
TGCGCCAGCAGCCAACTACCTGGACAGGCGAATGAAAAACTGTTTTTT
CASSQLPGQANEKLFF
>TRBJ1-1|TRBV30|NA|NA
TGTGCCTGGAGTGAGGGGGGCCCCTTGATATCTGAAGCTTTCTTT
CAWSEGGPLISEAFF
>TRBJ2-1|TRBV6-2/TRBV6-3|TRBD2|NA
TGTGCCAGCAGTTCAAGTCTAGCGGGAGTCAATGAGCAGTTCTTC
CASSSSLAGVNEQFF
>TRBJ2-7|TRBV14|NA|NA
TGTGCCAGCAGCCAGACAGGAAACTACGAGCAGTACTTC
CASSQTGNYEQYF
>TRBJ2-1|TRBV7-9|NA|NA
TGTGCCAGCAGCTCTGAGTATACAATGCCGCGTAATGAGCAGTTCTTC
CASSSEYTMPRNEQFF
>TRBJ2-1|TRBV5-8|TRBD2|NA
TGTGCCAGCAGCTTGATCCTAGCGGGAGGGCCCAGGGATGAGCAGTTCTTC
CASSLILAGGPRDEQFF
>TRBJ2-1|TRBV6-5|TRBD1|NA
TGTGCCAACCGCCGGGACAGAGCATACAATGAGCAGTTCTTC
CANRRDRAYNEQFF
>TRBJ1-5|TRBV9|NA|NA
TGTGCCAGCAGCGTAGGGGACGGACAGCCCCAGCATTTT
CASSVGDGQPQHF
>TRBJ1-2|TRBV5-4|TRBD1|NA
TGTGCCAGCAGCTTGGTAGGACAGGGGCCCTATGGCTACACCTTC
CASSLVGQGPYGYTF
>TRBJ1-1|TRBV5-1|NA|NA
TGCGCCAGCAGCTTGGGACAGATAAACACTGAAGCTTTCTTT
CASSLGQINTEAFF
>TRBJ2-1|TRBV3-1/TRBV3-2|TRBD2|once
TGTGCCAGCAGCCTTATCGTGCTAGCGGCCTTCCAGTTCTTC
CASSLIVLAAFQFF
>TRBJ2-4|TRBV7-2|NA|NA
TGTGCCAGCAGCGTCGGGGAATTGAGAACCATTCAGTACTTC
CASSVGELRTIQYF
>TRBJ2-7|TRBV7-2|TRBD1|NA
TGTGCCAGCAGCGCGACCGGGACAGCTACCTACGAGCAGTACTTC
CASSATGTATYEQYF
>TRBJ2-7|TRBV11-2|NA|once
TGTGCCAGCAGGTCTACAGGGTCCTACGAGCAGTACTTC
CASRSTGSYEQYF
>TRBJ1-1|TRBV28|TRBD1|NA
TGTGCCAGCAGTACGCGCTACAGGGGAGGGGGAACTGAAGCTTTCTTT
CASSTRYRGGGTEAFF
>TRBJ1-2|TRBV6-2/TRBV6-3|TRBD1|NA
TGTGCCAGCAGCAGTCGCGACAGGGCGATCTATGGCTACACCTTC
CASSSRDRAIYGYTF
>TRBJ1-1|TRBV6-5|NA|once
TGTGCCAGCAGTCGCGTAGAGGTCACTGAAGCTTTCTTT
CASSRVEVTEAFF
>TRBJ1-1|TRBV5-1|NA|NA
TGCGCCAGCAGCTTGCCCGGACAAGACACTGAAGCTTTCTTT
CASSLPGQDTEAFF
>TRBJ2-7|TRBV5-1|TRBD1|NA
TGCGCCAGCAGCCTACAGGGGTACGAGCAGTACTTC
CASSLQGYEQYF
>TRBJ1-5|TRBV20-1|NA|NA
TGCAGTGCTAGTCCAGGCAGCGGCCAGCCCCAGCATTTT
CSASPGSGQPQHF
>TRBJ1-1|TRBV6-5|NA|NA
TGTGCCAGCAGTTACTCGTCAAAAGACACTGAAGCTTTCTTT
CASSYSSKDTEAFF
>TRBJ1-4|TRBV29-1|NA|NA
TGCAGCGTTGTACGTGGTCCGAATGAAAAACTGTTTTTT
CSVVRGPNEKLFF
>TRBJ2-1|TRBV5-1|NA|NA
TGCGCCAGCAGCTTGGCAGGGTCCTCGTACAATGAGCAGTTCTTC
CASSLAGSSYNEQFF
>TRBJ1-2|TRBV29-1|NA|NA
TGCAGCGTTACGGACAATTTTTATGGCTACACCTTC
CSVTDNFYGYTF
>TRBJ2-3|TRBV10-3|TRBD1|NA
TGTGCCATCAGGGGTGGGACAGGGGGCGCAGATACGCAGTATTTT
CAIRGGTGGADTQYF
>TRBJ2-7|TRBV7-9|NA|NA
TGTGCCAGCAGATCATGGGGCGAGCAGTACTTC
CASRSWGEQYF
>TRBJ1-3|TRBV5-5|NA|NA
TGTGCCAGCAGCTTGCTGTCAACCACCCATTCTGGAAACACCATATATTTT
CASSLLSTTHSGNTIYF
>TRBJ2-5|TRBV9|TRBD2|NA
TGTGCCAGCAGCGTAGTGGGGACTAACAAAGAGACCCAGTACTTC
CASSVVGTNKETQYF
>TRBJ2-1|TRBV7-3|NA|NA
TGTGCCAGCAGCTTAAATACGGCTAACTCCTACAATGAGCAGTTCTTC
CASSLNTANSYNEQFF
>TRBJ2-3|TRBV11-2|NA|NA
TGTGCCAGCAGCTTAGGGGCACTCGGCACAGATACGCAGTATTTT
CASSLGALGTDTQYF
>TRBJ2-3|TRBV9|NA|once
TGTGCCAGCAGCGTAGGAGATTTAGCAGATACGCAGTATTTT
CASSVGDLADTQYF
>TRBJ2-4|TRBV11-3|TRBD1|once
TGTGCCAGCAGCGCGGGACAGGGTGGAAACATTCAGTACTTC
CASSAGQGGNIQYF
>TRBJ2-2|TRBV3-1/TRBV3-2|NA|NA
TGTGCCAGCAGCCAAGAACCGGCGAACACCGGGGAGCTGTTTTTT
CASSQEPANTGELFF
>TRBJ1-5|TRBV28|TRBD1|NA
TGTGCCAGCAGACCACAGGGGCATCAGCCCCAGCATTTT
CASRPQGHQPQHF
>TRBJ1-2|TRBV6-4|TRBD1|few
TGTGCCAGCAGTGACACCTCGCAGGGGGTGGATGGCTACACCTTC
CASSDTSQGVDGYTF
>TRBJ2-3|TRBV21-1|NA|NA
TGTGCCAGCAGCAAAGCCAGGGGTAGGCGGGGGCAGTATTTT
CASSKARGRRGQYF